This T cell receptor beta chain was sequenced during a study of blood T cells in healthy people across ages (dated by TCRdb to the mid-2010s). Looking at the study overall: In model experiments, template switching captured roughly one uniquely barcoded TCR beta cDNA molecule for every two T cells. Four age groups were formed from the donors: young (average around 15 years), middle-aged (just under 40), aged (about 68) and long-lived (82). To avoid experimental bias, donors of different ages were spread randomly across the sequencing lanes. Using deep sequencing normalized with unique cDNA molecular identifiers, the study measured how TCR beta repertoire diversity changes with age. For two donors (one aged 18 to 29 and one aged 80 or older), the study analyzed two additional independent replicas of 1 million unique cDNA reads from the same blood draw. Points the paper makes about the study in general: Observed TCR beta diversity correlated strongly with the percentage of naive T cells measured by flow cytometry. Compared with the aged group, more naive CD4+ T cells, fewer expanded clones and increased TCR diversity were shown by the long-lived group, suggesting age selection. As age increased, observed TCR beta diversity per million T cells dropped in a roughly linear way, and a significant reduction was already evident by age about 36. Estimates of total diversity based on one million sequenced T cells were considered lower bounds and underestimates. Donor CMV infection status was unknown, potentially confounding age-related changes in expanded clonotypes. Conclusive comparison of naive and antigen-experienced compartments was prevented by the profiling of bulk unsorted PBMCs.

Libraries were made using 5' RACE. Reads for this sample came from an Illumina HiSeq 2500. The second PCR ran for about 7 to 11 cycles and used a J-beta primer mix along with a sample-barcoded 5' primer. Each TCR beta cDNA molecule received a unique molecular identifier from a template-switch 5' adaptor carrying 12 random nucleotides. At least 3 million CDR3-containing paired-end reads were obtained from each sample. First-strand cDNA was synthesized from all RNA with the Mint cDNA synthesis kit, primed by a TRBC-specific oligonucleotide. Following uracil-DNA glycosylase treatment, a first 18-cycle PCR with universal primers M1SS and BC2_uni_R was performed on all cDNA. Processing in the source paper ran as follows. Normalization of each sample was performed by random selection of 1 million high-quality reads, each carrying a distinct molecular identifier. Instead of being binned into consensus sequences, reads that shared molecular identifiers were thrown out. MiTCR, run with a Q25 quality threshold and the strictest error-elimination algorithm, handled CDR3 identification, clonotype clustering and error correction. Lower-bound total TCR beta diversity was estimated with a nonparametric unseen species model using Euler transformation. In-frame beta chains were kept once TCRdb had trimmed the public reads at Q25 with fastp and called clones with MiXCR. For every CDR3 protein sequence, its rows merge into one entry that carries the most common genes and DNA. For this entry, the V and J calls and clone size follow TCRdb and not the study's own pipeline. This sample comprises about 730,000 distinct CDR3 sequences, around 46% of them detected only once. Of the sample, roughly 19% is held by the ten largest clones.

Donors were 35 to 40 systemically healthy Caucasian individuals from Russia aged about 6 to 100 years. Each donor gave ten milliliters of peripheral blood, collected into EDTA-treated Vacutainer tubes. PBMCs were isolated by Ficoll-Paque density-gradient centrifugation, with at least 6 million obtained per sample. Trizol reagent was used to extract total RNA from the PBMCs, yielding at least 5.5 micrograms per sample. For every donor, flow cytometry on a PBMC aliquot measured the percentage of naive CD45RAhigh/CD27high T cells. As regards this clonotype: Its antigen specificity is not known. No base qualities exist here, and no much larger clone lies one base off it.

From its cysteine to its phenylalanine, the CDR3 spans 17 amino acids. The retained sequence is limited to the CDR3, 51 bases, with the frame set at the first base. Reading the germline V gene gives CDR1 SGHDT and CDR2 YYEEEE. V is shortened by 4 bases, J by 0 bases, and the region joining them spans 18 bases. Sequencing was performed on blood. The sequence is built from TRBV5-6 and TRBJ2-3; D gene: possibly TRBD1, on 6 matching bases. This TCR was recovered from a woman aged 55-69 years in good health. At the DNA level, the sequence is TGTGCCAGCAGCGATGTATCGGGGACAACGAGCACAGATACGCAGTATTTT. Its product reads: CASSDVSGTTSTDTQYF.